Listed below are T cell receptor beta chains from one sample, sequenced in a study of cytomegalovirus exposure and HLA in healthy donors. Using immunoSEQ multiplex PCR, the repertoire was profiled, and TCRdb retains in-frame clones only, with some absent. The repertoire includes some 170,000 clones, nearly 80% of them detected once, and almost 6.5% sits in the top ten. Sequencing was done on a sample of PBMCs. Receptors originate from a man aged 40-55 years in good health and CMV-seropositive. CDR3s include the opening cysteine and the closing phenylalanine or tryptophan. Clone size is shown for a subset of rows, as once, few, many or a class of expanded clone.

CDR3: CASSMGLAGGAETQYF; V: TRBV5-1; size: NA; J: TRBJ2-5
CDR3: CASSLGQEYGYTF; V: TRBV5-1; size: NA; J: TRBJ1-2
CDR3: CASSPSAAGREQFF; V: TRBV18; size: NA; J: TRBJ2-1
CDR3: CASSSARTGVFQETQYF; V: TRBV28; size: NA; J: TRBJ2-5
CDR3: CASREGASGANVLTF; V: TRBV2; size: NA; J: TRBJ2-6
CDR3: CASSLEGADTQYF; V: TRBV5-5; size: NA; J: TRBJ2-3
CDR3: CATSRDSGGRLQFF; V: TRBV15; size: NA; J: TRBJ2-1
CDR3: CASSQVAGGSTDTQYF; V: TRBV14; size: NA; J: TRBJ2-3
CDR3: CSVRTSGSRDTQYF; V: TRBV29-1; size: NA; J: TRBJ2-3
CDR3: CASSQETGLYGYTF; V: TRBV14; size: few; J: TRBJ1-2
CDR3: CASSIARMSSGNTIYF; V: TRBV19; size: NA; J: TRBJ1-3
CDR3: CASSLGPPGQSTYNEQFF; V: TRBV7-6; size: NA; J: TRBJ2-1
CDR3: CASSPWTSGSSYNEQFF; V: TRBV19; size: NA; J: TRBJ2-1
CDR3: CASSLYGAATNEKLFF; V: TRBV7-2; size: NA; J: TRBJ1-4
CDR3: CASSLMGHPYEQYF; V: TRBV7-8; size: NA; J: TRBJ2-7
CDR3: CASSRTSGSADTQYF; V: TRBV7-2; size: NA; J: TRBJ2-3
CDR3: CASSHGDSDVDEQYF; V: TRBV7-6; size: NA; J: TRBJ2-7
CDR3: CASSLTGYGYTF; V: TRBV28; size: NA; J: TRBJ1-2